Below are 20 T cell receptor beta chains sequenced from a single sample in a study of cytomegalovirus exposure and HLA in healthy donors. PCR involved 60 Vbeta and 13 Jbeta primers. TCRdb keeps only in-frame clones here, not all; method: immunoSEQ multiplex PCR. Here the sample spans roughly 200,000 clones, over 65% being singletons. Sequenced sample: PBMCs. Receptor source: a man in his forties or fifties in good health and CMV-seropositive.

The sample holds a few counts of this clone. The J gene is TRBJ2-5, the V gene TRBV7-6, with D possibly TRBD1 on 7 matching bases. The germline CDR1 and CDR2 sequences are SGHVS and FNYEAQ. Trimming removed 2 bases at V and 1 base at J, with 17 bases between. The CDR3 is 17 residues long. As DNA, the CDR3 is TGTGCCAGCAGCTTATTCCGGAGGGGGACAGTCCAAGAGACCCAGTACTTC. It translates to CASSLFRRGTVQETQYF.

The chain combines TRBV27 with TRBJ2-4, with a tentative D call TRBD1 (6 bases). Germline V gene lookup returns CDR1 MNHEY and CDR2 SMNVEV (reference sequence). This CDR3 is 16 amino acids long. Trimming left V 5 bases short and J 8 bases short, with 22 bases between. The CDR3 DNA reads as TGTGCCAGCAGTCTGGGTCTTCCCCAGGGGCGATACATTCAGTACTTC. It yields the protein CASSLGLPQGRYIQYF.

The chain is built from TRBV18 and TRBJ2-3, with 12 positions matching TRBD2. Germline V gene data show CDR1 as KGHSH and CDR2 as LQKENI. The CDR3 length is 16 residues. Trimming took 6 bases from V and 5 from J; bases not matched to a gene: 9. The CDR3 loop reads CASSPPSGGGGDTQYF. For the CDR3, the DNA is TGTGCCAGCTCCCCCCCTAGCGGGGGGGGCGGAGATACGCAGTATTTT.

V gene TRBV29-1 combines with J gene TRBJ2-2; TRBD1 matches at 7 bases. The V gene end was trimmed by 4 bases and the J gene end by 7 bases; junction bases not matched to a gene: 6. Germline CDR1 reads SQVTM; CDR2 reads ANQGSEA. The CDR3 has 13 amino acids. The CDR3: CSVGDRAGGELFF. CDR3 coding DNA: TGCAGCGTTGGAGACAGGGCCGGCGGGGAGCTGTTTTTT.

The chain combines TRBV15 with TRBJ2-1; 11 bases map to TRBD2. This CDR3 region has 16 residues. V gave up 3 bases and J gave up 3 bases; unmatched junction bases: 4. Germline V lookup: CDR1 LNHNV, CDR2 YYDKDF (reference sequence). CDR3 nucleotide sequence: TGTGCCACCAGCAGGGGCGGGACTAGCGGCTACAATGAGCAGTTCTTC. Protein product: CATSRGGTSGYNEQFF.

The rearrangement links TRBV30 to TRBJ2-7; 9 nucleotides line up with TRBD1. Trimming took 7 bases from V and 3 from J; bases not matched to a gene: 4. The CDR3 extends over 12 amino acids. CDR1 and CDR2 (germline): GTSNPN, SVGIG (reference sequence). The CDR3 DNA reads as TGTGCCTCTGGGACAGGGATCTACGAGCAGTACTTC. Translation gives CASGTGIYEQYF.

CDR3 coding DNA: TGTGCCAGCAGTGAAAATGAGAGCGTCCCCAAAAATGAAAAACTGTTTTTT. This codes for CASSENESVPKNEKLFF. The genes are TRBV6-1 and TRBJ1-4; D gene unclear. Trimming shortened V by 2 bases and J by 5 bases, and 18 bases separated the two germline ends. This CDR3 has 17 residues. Germline assignment: CDR1 MNHNS and CDR2 SASEGT.

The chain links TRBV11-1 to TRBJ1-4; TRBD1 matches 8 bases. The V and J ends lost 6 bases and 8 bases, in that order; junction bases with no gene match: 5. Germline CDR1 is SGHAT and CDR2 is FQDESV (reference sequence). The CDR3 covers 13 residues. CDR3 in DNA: TGTGCCAGCAGGGCAGGGGGCGCAGAAAAACTGTTTTTT. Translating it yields CASRAGGAEKLFF. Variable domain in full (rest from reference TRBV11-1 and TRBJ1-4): EAEVAQSPRYKITEKSQAVAFWCDPISGHATLYWYRQILGQGPELLVQFQDESVVDDSQLPKDRFSAERLKGVDSTLKIQPAELGDSAMYLCASRAGGAEKLFFGSGTQLSVL.

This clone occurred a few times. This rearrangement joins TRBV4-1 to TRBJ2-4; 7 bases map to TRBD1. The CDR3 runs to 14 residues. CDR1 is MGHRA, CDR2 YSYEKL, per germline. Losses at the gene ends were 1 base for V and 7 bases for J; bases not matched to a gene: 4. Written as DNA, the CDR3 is TGCGCCAGCAGCCAAGCCGTCAGGGGGAACATTCAGTACTTC. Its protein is CASSQAVRGNIQYF.

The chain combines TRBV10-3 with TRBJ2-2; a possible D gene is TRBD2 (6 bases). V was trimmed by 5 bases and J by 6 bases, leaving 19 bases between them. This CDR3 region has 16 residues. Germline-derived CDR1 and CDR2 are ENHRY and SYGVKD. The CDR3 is CAISPSGTPSAGELFF. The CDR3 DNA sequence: TGTGCCATCAGTCCAAGTGGGACTCCCTCGGCCGGGGAGCTGTTTTTT.

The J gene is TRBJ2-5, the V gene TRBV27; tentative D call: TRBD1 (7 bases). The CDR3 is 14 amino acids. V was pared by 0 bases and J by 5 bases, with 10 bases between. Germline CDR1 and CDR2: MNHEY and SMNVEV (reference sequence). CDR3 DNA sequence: TGTGCCAGCAGTTTATCAGGAGGGGGCGAGACCCAGTACTTC. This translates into CASSLSGGGETQYF.

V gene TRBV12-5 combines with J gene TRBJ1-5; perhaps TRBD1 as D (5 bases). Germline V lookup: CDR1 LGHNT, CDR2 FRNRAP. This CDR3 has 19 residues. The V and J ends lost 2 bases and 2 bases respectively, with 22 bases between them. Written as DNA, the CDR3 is TGTGCTAGTGGTTTGAACAAAGGGGTCACGGAATTAGGCAATCAGCCCCAGCATTTT. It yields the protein CASGLNKGVTELGNQPQHF.

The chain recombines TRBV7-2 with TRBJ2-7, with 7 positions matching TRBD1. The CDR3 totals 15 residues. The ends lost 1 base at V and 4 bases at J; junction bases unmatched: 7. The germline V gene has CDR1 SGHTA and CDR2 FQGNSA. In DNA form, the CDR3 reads TGTGCCAGCAGCTTAGGTATCGACAGGGCATACGAGCAGTACTTC. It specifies CASSLGIDRAYEQYF.

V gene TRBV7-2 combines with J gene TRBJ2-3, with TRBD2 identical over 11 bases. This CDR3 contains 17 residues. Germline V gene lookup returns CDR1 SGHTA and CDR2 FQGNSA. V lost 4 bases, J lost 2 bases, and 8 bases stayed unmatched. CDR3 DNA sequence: TGTGCCAGCAGCTCCCTCCGACTAGCGGGGTTCACAGATACGCAGTATTTT. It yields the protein CASSSLRLAGFTDTQYF.

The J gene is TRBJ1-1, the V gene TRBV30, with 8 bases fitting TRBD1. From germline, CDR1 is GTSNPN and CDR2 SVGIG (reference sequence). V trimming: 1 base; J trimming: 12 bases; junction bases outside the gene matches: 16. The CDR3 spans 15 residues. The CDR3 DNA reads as TGTGCCTGGAGTGGAAACCCTCGACAGGGGAAGGGAACTTTCTTT. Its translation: CAWSGNPRQGKGTFF.

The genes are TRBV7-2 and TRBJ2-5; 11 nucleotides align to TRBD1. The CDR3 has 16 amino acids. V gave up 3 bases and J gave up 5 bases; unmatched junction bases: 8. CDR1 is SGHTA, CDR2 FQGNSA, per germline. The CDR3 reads CASSFLGTGGRETQYF. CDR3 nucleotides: TGTGCCAGCAGCTTCTTGGGGACAGGGGGGAGGGAGACCCAGTACTTC.

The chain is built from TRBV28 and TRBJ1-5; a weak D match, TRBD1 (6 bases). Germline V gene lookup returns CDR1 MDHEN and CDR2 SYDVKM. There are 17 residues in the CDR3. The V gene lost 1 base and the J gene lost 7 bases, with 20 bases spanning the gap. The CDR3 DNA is TGTGCCAGCAGTTTATCTCAAAAAGGGGGATCTCGGCAGCCCCAGCATTTT. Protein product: CASSLSQKGGSRQPQHF.

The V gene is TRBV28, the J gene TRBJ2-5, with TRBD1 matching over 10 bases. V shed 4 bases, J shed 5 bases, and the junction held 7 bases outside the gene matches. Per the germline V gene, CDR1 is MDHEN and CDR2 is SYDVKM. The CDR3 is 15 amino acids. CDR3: CASSWGTGVGETQYF. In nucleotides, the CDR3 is TGTGCCAGCAGTTGGGGGACAGGGGTGGGTGAGACCCAGTACTTC.

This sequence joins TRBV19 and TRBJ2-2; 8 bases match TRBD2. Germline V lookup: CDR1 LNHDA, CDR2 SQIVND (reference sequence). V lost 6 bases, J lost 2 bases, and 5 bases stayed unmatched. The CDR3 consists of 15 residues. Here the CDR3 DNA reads TGTGCCAGTAGGGCGGGGGGACTTAACACCGGGGAGCTGTTTTTT. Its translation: CASRAGGLNTGELFF.

The CDR3 is CASSLEGQGAYNEQFF. CDR3 DNA sequence: TGCGCCAGCAGCTTGGAGGGACAGGGGGCTTACAATGAGCAGTTCTTC. The chain joins TRBV5-1 to TRBJ2-1; 12 bases line up with TRBD1. This CDR3 has 16 amino acids. CDR1 is SGHRS and CDR2 is YFSETQ in the germline V gene. Germline trimming cut 0 bases from V and 4 bases from J; bases unmatched to any gene: 2.